This paragraph covers one T cell receptor beta chain sequence. Antigen specificity is unknown. Libraries were prepared by immunoSEQ multiplex PCR; TCRdb keeps only in-frame clonotypes and omits some of them. This table holds 68,000 or so clones, approximately 92% found once. This entry is derived from a study of T cell clones after liver transplantation. Study at large: In this trial, immunosuppression withdrawal was attempted within 2 years of liver transplant. Study-level points and caveats: These preliminary findings come from unstandardized post-transplant sampling times.

The receptor comes from a human patient who received a liver transplant. Some T cells may be the graft donor's. Here the sequenced sample was CD4+ T cells from blood, taken approximately 25 months after liver transplant.

The chain's CDR3 is CASSPQTSHKNIQYF. CDR3 nucleotides: TGTGCCAGCAGCCCCCAGACTAGTCACAAAAACATTCAGTACTTC. This sequence joins TRBV9 and TRBJ2-4; the D gene is possibly TRBD2 (6 bases). CDR3 length: 15 residues. The V gene lost 4 bases and the J gene lost 3 bases, with 14 bases spanning the gap. Germline V gives CDR1 SGDLS, CDR2 YYNGEE. Filled out from reference TRBV9 and TRBJ2-4, the complete variable domain reads DSGVTQTPKHLITATGQRVTLRCSPRSGDLSVYWYQQSLDQGLQFLIQYYNGEERAKGNILERFSAQQFPDLHSELNLSSLELGDSALYFCASSPQTSHKNIQYFGAGTRLSVL.